Below are 7 T cell receptor beta chains sequenced from a single sample in a study of blood T cell repertoires in COVID-19. Here immunoSEQ multiplex PCR was the method, and the copy in TCRdb shows in-frame clones only, minus some. The sample has roughly 66,000 clones, approximately 84% seen once. The specimen was peripheral blood. These receptors were obtained from a woman aged 55-70 years with acute or convalescent COVID-19.

The J gene is TRBJ2-7, the V gene TRBV2; 10 nucleotides agree with TRBD2. The CDR3 is 14 amino acids. V was pared by 7 bases and J by 3 bases, with 6 bases of the junction left unmatched. The germline V gene has CDR1 SNHLY and CDR2 FYNNEI. The CDR3 region is CASKLAGESYEQYF. The CDR3 region has the DNA TGTGCCAGCAAGCTAGCGGGGGAAAGCTACGAGCAGTACTTC.

This chain links TRBV21-1 with TRBJ2-1; the table's TRBD1 call for D was not verified on the DNA. TRBV21-1 has pseudogene status. The CDR3 is made up of 15 amino acids. CDR3 nucleotides: TGTGCCAGCAGCGCTAGGGACAGGGTGTACAATGAGCAGTTCTTC. Its translation is CASSARDRVYNEQFF.

The chain couples TRBV9 to TRBJ1-4; TRBD1 agrees at 7 bases. This CDR3 has 15 amino acids. J was trimmed by 4 bases and V by 3 bases; bases with no gene match: 6. Germline CDR1 is SGDLS and CDR2 is YYNGEE. The CDR3 coding sequence is TGTGCCAGCAGCGCACAGGGGAGTAGTAATGAAAAACTGTTTTTT. Its protein is CASSAQGSSNEKLFF.

V usage is TRBV14 and J usage is TRBJ2-5; D might be TRBD1 (5 bases). The CDR3 length is 17 residues. CDR1 SGHDN and CDR2 FVKESK come from the germline V gene. Trimming took 0 bases from V and 0 from J, leaving 14 bases between them. The CDR3: CASSQELMGQYQETQYF. DNA for the CDR3: TGTGCCAGCAGCCAAGAATTGATGGGGCAGTACCAAGAGACCCAGTACTTC.

The CDR3 DNA follows: TGTGCCAGCAGCTTAGGGAGGCGGGGAATAGATGGCTACACCTTC. Encoded protein: CASSLGRRGIDGYTF. V is TRBV11-1 and J is TRBJ1-2; no reliable D call. There are 15 residues in the CDR3. V was shortened by 1 base and J by 6 bases, with 15 bases between the two germline ends. Germline V lookup: CDR1 SGHAT, CDR2 FQDESV (reference sequence).

In DNA, the CDR3 is TGTGCCAGCATCCGGAACACTGAAGCTTTCTTT. Amino acids: CASIRNTEAFF. V is TRBV12-3 or TRBV12-4 and J is TRBJ1-1; D call uncertain. The germline V and J ends were trimmed by 7 bases and 1 base, with 4 bases remaining between them. The CDR3 has 11 residues.

This rearrangement joins TRBV27 to TRBJ2-3; tentatively, D is TRBD2 (6 bases). Trimming cost V 5 bases and J 6 bases, with 15 bases left between them. The CDR3 totals 14 residues. Germline lookup yields CDR1 MNHEY and CDR2 SMNVEV (reference sequence). As DNA, the CDR3 is TGTGCCAGCAGTGGAAGACATCGGGGGGATACGCAGTATTTT. This sequence encodes CASSGRHRGDTQYF.